This T cell receptor beta chain was sequenced during a study of blood T cell repertoires in COVID-19. As for the study in general: Some COVID-19 samples were acute and others convalescent; all came from the United States, Italy and Spain.

The CDR3 is made up of 16 amino acids. The V and J ends lost 9 bases and 2 bases, in that order; junction bases with no gene match: 8. Per the germline V gene, CDR1 is MRHNA and CDR2 is SNTAGT. Clones were sequenced by immunoSEQ multiplex PCR, and TCRdb holds only the in-frame ones, with some missing. The data show tens of thousands of clones, roughly 89% seen once. The rearrangement links TRBV6-4 to TRBJ1-5, with TRBD1 matching over 12 bases. The sequenced sample consisted of peripheral blood. This TCR came from a woman aged 50 to 65 in a cohort sampled during active COVID-19. Here the CDR3 DNA reads TGTGCCAGGACCGGGACAGGGGGCGTGGGCAATCAGCCCCAGCATTTT. Translated: CARTGTGGVGNQPQHF.